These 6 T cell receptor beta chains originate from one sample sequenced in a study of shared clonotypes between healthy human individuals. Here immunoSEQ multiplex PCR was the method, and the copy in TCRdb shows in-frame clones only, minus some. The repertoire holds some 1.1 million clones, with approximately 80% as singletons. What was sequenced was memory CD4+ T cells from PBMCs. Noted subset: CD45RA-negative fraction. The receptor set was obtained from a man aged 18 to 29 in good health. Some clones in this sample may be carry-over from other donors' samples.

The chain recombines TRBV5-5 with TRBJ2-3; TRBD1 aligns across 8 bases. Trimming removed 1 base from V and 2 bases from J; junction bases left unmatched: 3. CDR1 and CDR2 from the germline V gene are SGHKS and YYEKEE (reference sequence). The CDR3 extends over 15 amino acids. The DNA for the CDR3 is TGTGCCAGCAGCTTGACAGGGGGGTTCACAGATACGCAGTATTTT. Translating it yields CASSLTGGFTDTQYF.

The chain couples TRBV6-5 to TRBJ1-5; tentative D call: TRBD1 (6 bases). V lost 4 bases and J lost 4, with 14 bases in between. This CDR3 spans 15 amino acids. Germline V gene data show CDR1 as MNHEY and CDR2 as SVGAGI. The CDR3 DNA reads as TGTGCCAGCAGTTCCCTGGGGGGGGCTAATCAGCCCCAGCATTTT. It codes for CASSSLGGANQPQHF.

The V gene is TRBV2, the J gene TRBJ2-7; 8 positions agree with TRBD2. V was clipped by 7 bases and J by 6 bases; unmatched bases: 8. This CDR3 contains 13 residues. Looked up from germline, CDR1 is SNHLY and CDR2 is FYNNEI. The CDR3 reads CASKRSSGTEQYF. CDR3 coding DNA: TGTGCCAGCAAACGGAGTAGCGGGACCGAGCAGTACTTC.

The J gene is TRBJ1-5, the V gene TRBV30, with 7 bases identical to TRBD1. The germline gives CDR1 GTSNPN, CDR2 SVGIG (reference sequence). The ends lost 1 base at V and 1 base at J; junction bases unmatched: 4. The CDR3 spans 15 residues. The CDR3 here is CAWSGGQVSNQPQHF. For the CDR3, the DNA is TGTGCCTGGAGTGGTGGACAGGTGAGCAATCAGCCCCAGCATTTT.

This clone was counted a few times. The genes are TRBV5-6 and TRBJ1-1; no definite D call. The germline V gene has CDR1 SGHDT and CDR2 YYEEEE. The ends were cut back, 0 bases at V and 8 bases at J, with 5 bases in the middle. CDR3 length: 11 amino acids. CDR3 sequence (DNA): TGTGCCAGCAGCTTGGAGCAGGAAGCTTTCTTT. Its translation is CASSLEQEAFF.

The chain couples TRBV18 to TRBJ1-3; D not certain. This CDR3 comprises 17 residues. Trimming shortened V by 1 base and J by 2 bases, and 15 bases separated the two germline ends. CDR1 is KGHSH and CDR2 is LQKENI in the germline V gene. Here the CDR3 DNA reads TGTGCCAGCTCACCACTACTGCCGTTCCCGCCTGGAAACACCATATATTTT. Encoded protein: CASSPLLPFPPGNTIYF.